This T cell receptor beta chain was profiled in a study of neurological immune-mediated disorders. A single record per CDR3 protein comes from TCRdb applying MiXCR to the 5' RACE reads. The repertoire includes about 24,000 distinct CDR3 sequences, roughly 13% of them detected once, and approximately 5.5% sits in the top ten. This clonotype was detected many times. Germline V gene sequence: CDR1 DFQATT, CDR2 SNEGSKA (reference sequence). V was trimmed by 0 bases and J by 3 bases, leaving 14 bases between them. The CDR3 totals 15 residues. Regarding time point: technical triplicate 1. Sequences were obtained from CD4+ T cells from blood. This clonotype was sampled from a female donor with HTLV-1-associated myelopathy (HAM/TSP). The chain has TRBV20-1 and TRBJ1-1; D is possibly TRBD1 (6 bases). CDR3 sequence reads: CSAREGRGMDTEAFF. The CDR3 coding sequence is TGCAGTGCTAGAGAGGGGAGGGGGATGGACACTGAAGCTTTCTTT.